This section outlines one T cell receptor beta chain sequence together with its context. TCRdb keeps only in-frame clones here, not all; method: immunoSEQ multiplex PCR. This table holds under 2.5 million clones, 85% to 95% found once. The sample comes from a study of shared clonotypes between healthy human individuals. The source material was naive CD4+ T cells from PBMCs. Subset of the sample: CD45RA+ positively selected. The sequence came from a young man in good health. Some clones in this sample may be carry-over from other donors' samples.

The CDR3 is CASSSRLAYSYEQYF. In nucleotides, the CDR3 is TGTGCCAGCAGCTCTCGACTAGCGTATTCCTACGAGCAGTACTTC. The chain has TRBV7-8 and TRBJ2-7; 8 nucleotides align to TRBD2. V shed 4 bases and J 1 base; nucleotides not matched to a gene: 6. The CDR3 runs 15 residues. Germline CDR1 and CDR2: SGHVS and FQNEAQ.